These 7 T cell receptor beta chains were all obtained from the same sample, sequenced in a study of blood T cell repertoires in COVID-19. Some clones are missing from TCRdb's copy, which holds only in-frame ones; the method was immunoSEQ multiplex PCR. Among 120,000 or so clones listed, more than 75% were seen once. Specimen: peripheral blood. All receptors derive from a woman aged 65 to 85 with acute or convalescent COVID-19.

J is TRBJ1-1 and V is TRBV20-1; tentative D call: TRBD1 (5 bases). The CDR3 contains 14 residues. V lost 3 bases to trimming and J lost 1 base, with 12 bases between them. From germline, CDR1 is DFQATT and CDR2 SNEGSKA (reference sequence). CDR3 sequence reads: CSASLGAPNTEAFF. For the CDR3, the DNA is TGCAGTGCTAGTTTAGGGGCACCGAACACTGAAGCTTTCTTT.

V is TRBV19 and J is TRBJ1-4; 9 bases map to TRBD1. In germline, CDR1 is LNHDA, CDR2 SQIVND (reference sequence). This CDR3 is 16 amino acids long. Losses at the gene ends were 1 base for V and 8 bases for J; bases not matched to a gene: 8. The chain's CDR3 is CASSIVVGQGGEKLFF. The CDR3 region has the DNA TGTGCCAGTAGTATAGTGGTGGGACAGGGTGGCGAAAAACTGTTTTTT.

This clone has only a few counts. V and J are TRBV12-5 and TRBJ1-1, with TRBD1 matching over 9 bases. With V trimmed by 2 bases and J by 0 bases, 4 bases remained unmatched. The CDR3 is 16 amino acids. The germline V gene has CDR1 LGHNT and CDR2 FRNRAP. The CDR3 nucleotides are TGTGCTAGTGGTTTGAGCGACAGGGGGATGAACACTGAAGCTTTCTTT. It specifies CASGLSDRGMNTEAFF.

At least ten counts were recorded for this clone. DNA of the CDR3: TGTGCCAGCAGGGAACAGGGGGCTTTCACCATTGAGCAGTTCTTC. Translating gives CASREQGAFTIEQFF. The V call is TRBV27, the J call TRBJ2-1, with 9 positions matching TRBD1. Germline values: CDR1 MNHEY, CDR2 SMNVEV (reference sequence). V lost 6 bases to trimming and J lost 9 bases; unmatched junction nucleotides: 12. CDR3 size: 15 residues.

This clone was seen many times. V is TRBV28 and J is TRBJ1-2; tentative D call: TRBD1 (6 bases). V shed 7 bases and J shed 8 bases, with 11 bases lying between them. This CDR3 region has 11 residues. Germline CDR1 and CDR2: MDHEN and SYDVKM. CDR3 coding DNA: TGTGCCAGCAACCACAGGGAAGGCTACACCTTC. Translated, it gives CASNHREGYTF.

The chain carries TRBV7-3 and TRBJ2-5; 10 bases line up with TRBD1. Looked up from germline, CDR1 is SGHTA and CDR2 is FQGTGA. CDR3 size: 13 residues. V shed 5 bases, J shed 5 bases, and the junction held 2 bases outside the gene matches. In DNA, the CDR3 is TGTGCCAGCAGCCGGGACAGGGGCGAGACCCAGTACTTC. It encodes CASSRDRGETQYF.

V usage is TRBV14 and J usage is TRBJ2-6, with unresolved D. Trimming left V 2 bases short and J 0 bases short, with 5 bases between. From germline, CDR1 is SGHDN and CDR2 FVKESK. The CDR3 is 15 amino acids. The CDR3 loop is CASSQRFSGANVLTF. The CDR3 coding sequence is TGTGCCAGCAGCCAACGTTTCTCTGGGGCCAACGTCCTGACTTTC.